The T cell receptor beta chain under discussion was sequenced for a study of blood T cell repertoires in COVID-19. CDR1 and CDR2 from the germline V gene are SGHAT and FQNNGV. The CDR3 is 17 amino acids. After removal of 5 bases from V and 4 bases from J, the junction contained 8 bases not matched to a gene. The protocol was immunoSEQ multiplex PCR, while the TCRdb copy is restricted to in-frame clones and leaves out a portion. The sample holds a few hundred thousand clones; roughly 84% are singletons and the top ten take around 2%. Sequenced sample: peripheral blood. This chain connects TRBV11-2 to TRBJ2-2; 12 bases map to TRBD2. The receptor was isolated from a man between 40 and 49 years old who had recovered from COVID-19. This CDR3 is CASSRLAGAGGTGELFF. The CDR3 DNA reads TGTGCCAGCAGCCGACTAGCGGGGGCCGGGGGCACCGGGGAGCTGTTTTTT.